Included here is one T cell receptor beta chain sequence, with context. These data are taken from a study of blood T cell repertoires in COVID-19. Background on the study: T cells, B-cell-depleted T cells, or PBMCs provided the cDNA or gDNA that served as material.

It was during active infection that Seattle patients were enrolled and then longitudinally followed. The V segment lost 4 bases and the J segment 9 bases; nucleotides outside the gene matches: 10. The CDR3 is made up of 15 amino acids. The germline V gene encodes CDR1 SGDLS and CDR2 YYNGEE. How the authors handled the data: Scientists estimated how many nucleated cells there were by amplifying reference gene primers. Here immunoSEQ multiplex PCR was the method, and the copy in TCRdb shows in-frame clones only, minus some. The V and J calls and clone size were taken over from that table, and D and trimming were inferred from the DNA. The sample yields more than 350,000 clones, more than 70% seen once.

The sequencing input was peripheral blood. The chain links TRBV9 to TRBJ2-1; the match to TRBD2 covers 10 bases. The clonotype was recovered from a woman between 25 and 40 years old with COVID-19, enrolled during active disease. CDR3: CASSPPTSGMGEQFF. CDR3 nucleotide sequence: TGTGCCAGCAGCCCCCCAACTAGCGGGATGGGTGAGCAGTTCTTC.